This paragraph covers one TCR beta chain sequence. Its antigen is not identified. Germline CDR1 MDHEN, CDR2 SYDVKM. This CDR3 contains 13 residues. Trimming left V 6 bases short and J 0 bases short, with 9 bases between. The sample comes from a study of T cell responses to AZD1222 COVID-19 vaccine. The study, taken as a whole, reports: After two AZD1222 doses, spike-specific TCR breadth and depth rose versus day 0.

Only in-frame clones appear in the TCRdb table, and some are missing; sequencing was by immunoSEQ multiplex PCR. The sample shows 160,000 or so clones, more than 85% of them seen only once. The origin of this receptor is an adult who had recovered from COVID-19. The chain recombines TRBV28 with TRBJ2-7; D is unclear. Here the sequenced sample was peripheral blood, taken after recovery from COVID-19. The CDR3 DNA reads TGTGCCAGCAGAGCGCAGAGCTCCTACGAGCAGTACTTC. Translating gives CASRAQSSYEQYF.